Listed below are T cell receptor beta chains from one sample, sequenced in a study of T-cell reconstitution after alpha-beta-depleted transplantation in children. TCRdb reanalysed the PCR reads using MiXCR and keeps one entry per CDR3 protein. This sample has 490,000 or so distinct CDR3 sequences; about an eighth occur once, and the top ten carry approximately 5.4%. Sequencing used PBMCs from the stem cell graft donor, obtained from the stem cell graft. The receptors derive from a human donor who donated a stem cell graft to a child with combined immunodeficiency. Each CDR3 is given with its conserved first and last residue. Fields, in order: clone size, D gene, V gene, J gene, CDR3 DNA, CDR3 protein. D genes are given only for firm matches. A clone size is listed for some rows: how often the clone was seen (once, few, many), or a class if it is expanded.

abundance: few
d_gene: NA
v_gene: TRBV20-1
j_gene: TRBJ2-1
CDR3nt: TGCAGTGCTAGTGTTAGCGGAGACGAATACAATGAGCAGTTCTTC
CDR3aa: CSASVSGDEYNEQFF

abundance: few
d_gene: TRBD1
v_gene: TRBV4-2
j_gene: TRBJ2-5
CDR3nt: TGTGCCACCGGGGGACAGGGTGGGGAGACCCAGTACTTC
CDR3aa: CATGGQGGETQYF

abundance: many
d_gene: NA
v_gene: TRBV25-1
j_gene: TRBJ2-2
CDR3nt: TGTGCCAGCAGCCCCCGAGGGGATTCCGGGGAGCTGTTTTTT
CDR3aa: CASSPRGDSGELFF

abundance: few
d_gene: TRBD2
v_gene: TRBV3-1
j_gene: TRBJ2-7
CDR3nt: TGTGCCAGCAGCCAAACACCGGGACTAGGTTCCTACGAGCAGTACTTC
CDR3aa: CASSQTPGLGSYEQYF

abundance: few
d_gene: NA
v_gene: TRBV30
j_gene: TRBJ2-2
CDR3nt: TGTGCCTGGAAAGAGACTAGAAACACCGGGGAGCTGTTTTTT
CDR3aa: CAWKETRNTGELFF

abundance: many
d_gene: NA
v_gene: TRBV6-5
j_gene: TRBJ2-3
CDR3nt: TGTGCCAGCAGGTACCTAGGCAGCGCAGATACGCAGTATTTT
CDR3aa: CASRYLGSADTQYF

abundance: many
d_gene: TRBD2
v_gene: TRBV6-5
j_gene: TRBJ2-1
CDR3nt: TGTGCCAGCAGTTACGTCGCTAGCGGGGGCCCCTCGGGGCAGTTCTTC
CDR3aa: CASSYVASGGPSGQFF

abundance: few
d_gene: NA
v_gene: TRBV7-2
j_gene: TRBJ2-1
CDR3nt: TGTGCCAGCAGCTTAGGGGGGACGCTCGCCAATGAGCAGTTCTTC
CDR3aa: CASSLGGTLANEQFF

abundance: few
d_gene: TRBD1
v_gene: TRBV24-1
j_gene: TRBJ1-1
CDR3nt: TGTGCCACCAGTGCAACCGCCGGGACAGGGGGCTTGAACACTGAAGCTTTCTTT
CDR3aa: CATSATAGTGGLNTEAFF

abundance: NA
d_gene: TRBD2
v_gene: TRBV15
j_gene: TRBJ2-3
CDR3nt: TGTGCCACCAGCAGACTGTCTAGCGGGAGTTTGTCAGATACGCAGTATTTT
CDR3aa: CATSRLSSGSLSDTQYF

abundance: NA
d_gene: NA
v_gene: TRBV6-2/TRBV6-3
j_gene: TRBJ2-1
CDR3nt: TGTGCCAGCAGCGACCGGTTAGGAGTCGGTAACAATGAGCAGTTCTTC
CDR3aa: CASSDRLGVGNNEQFF

abundance: few
d_gene: TRBD1
v_gene: TRBV6-5
j_gene: TRBJ1-4
CDR3nt: TGTGCCAGCAGTACGGACAGGGAGGGGGAAAAACTGTTTTTT
CDR3aa: CASSTDREGEKLFF

abundance: NA
d_gene: NA
v_gene: TRBV6-5
j_gene: TRBJ2-1
CDR3nt: TGTGCCAGCAGTTACACCCCGGGGGCTGAGCAGTTCTTC
CDR3aa: CASSYTPGAEQFF

abundance: many
d_gene: NA
v_gene: TRBV24-1
j_gene: TRBJ2-1
CDR3nt: TGTGCCACCAGTGAAACAGTATACAATGAGCAGTTCTTC
CDR3aa: CATSETVYNEQFF

abundance: many
d_gene: TRBD1
v_gene: TRBV6-5
j_gene: TRBJ2-7
CDR3nt: TGTGCCAGCAGTTCAGGACAGGTCTACGAGCAGTACTTC
CDR3aa: CASSSGQVYEQYF

abundance: many
d_gene: NA
v_gene: TRBV5-6
j_gene: TRBJ2-1
CDR3nt: TGTGCCAGCAGCTTGGCAGGGGTCAATGAGCAGTTCTTC
CDR3aa: CASSLAGVNEQFF

abundance: few
d_gene: NA
v_gene: TRBV6-2/TRBV6-3
j_gene: TRBJ1-1
CDR3nt: TGTGCCAGCAGAACCGGACAGAAGGAAGCTTTCTTT
CDR3aa: CASRTGQKEAFF

abundance: NA
d_gene: TRBD1
v_gene: TRBV24-1
j_gene: TRBJ2-2
CDR3nt: TGTGCCACCAAGGAAACAGGGGGATCCGGGGAGCTGTTTTTT
CDR3aa: CATKETGGSGELFF

abundance: once
d_gene: NA
v_gene: TRBV18
j_gene: TRBJ2-2
CDR3nt: TGTGCCAGCTCACCCTGGAACGACGGGGGCACCGGGGAGCTGTTTTTT
CDR3aa: CASSPWNDGGTGELFF

abundance: NA
d_gene: NA
v_gene: TRBV4-3
j_gene: TRBJ1-5
CDR3nt: TGCGCCAGCAGCCTAAATCGGGGGGGGGATCAGCCCCAGCATTTT
CDR3aa: CASSLNRGGDQPQHF

abundance: many
d_gene: NA
v_gene: TRBV4-3
j_gene: TRBJ2-7
CDR3nt: TGCGCCAGCAGCGGAAAGTATCAGTTCAGTTCCTACGAGCAGTACTTC
CDR3aa: CASSGKYQFSSYEQYF

abundance: NA
d_gene: TRBD2
v_gene: TRBV19
j_gene: TRBJ2-7
CDR3nt: TGTGCCAGTAATAGCGGGAGCTTTTCCCACGAGCAGTACTTC
CDR3aa: CASNSGSFSHEQYF

abundance: many
d_gene: TRBD1
v_gene: TRBV9
j_gene: TRBJ1-1
CDR3nt: TGTGCCAGCAGCAAAACAGGGGGCACGACTGAAGCTTTCTTT
CDR3aa: CASSKTGGTTEAFF

abundance: NA
d_gene: TRBD2
v_gene: TRBV11-3
j_gene: TRBJ2-2
CDR3nt: TGTGCCAGCAGCTCCCGGACTAGCGGGAGGTACGGCGGGGAGCTGTTTTTT
CDR3aa: CASSSRTSGRYGGELFF

abundance: NA
d_gene: TRBD1
v_gene: TRBV29-1
j_gene: TRBJ2-7
CDR3nt: TGCAGCGTCGACGACGGGACAGGGTTTTACGAGCAGTACTTC
CDR3aa: CSVDDGTGFYEQYF

abundance: few
d_gene: NA
v_gene: TRBV12-3/TRBV12-4
j_gene: TRBJ2-1
CDR3nt: TGTGCCAGCAGTTTAGGGCCGAGGAGCTCCTACAATGAGCAGTTCTTC
CDR3aa: CASSLGPRSSYNEQFF

abundance: many
d_gene: NA
v_gene: TRBV27
j_gene: TRBJ2-7
CDR3nt: TGTGCCAGCAGCCTCACCTACAGCTCCTACGAGCAGTACTTC
CDR3aa: CASSLTYSSYEQYF

abundance: NA
d_gene: TRBD1
v_gene: TRBV18
j_gene: TRBJ2-7
CDR3nt: TGTGCCAGCTCACCAACGATACAGGGGGCTTACGAGCAGTACTTC
CDR3aa: CASSPTIQGAYEQYF

abundance: few
d_gene: TRBD2
v_gene: TRBV6-2/TRBV6-3
j_gene: TRBJ2-7
CDR3nt: TGTGCCAGCAGTTACTCTGTGACTAGCGGAGCCTACGAGCAGTACTTC
CDR3aa: CASSYSVTSGAYEQYF

abundance: NA
d_gene: TRBD1
v_gene: TRBV7-2
j_gene: TRBJ2-7
CDR3nt: TGTGCCAGCAGCTCACCACCCGACAGGGGCGAGCAGTACTTC
CDR3aa: CASSSPPDRGEQYF

abundance: NA
d_gene: NA
v_gene: TRBV6-2/TRBV6-3
j_gene: TRBJ2-1
CDR3nt: TGTGCCAGCAGTTACTCTTATGCTAGCGCTTACTCCTACAATGAGCAGTTCTTC
CDR3aa: CASSYSYASAYSYNEQFF

abundance: NA
d_gene: NA
v_gene: TRBV30
j_gene: TRBJ1-1
CDR3nt: TGTGCCTGGACTAGGGCGGTCGAAGCTTTCTTT
CDR3aa: CAWTRAVEAFF

abundance: few
d_gene: TRBD1
v_gene: TRBV30
j_gene: TRBJ2-1
CDR3nt: TGTGCCTGGAGTCTCCGGACAGGGGCGACCTACAATGAGCAGTTCTTC
CDR3aa: CAWSLRTGATYNEQFF

abundance: NA
d_gene: NA
v_gene: TRBV6-5
j_gene: TRBJ1-6
CDR3nt: TGTGCCAGCAGTTACACCAGCACTAGTGCTAATTCACCCCTCCACTTT
CDR3aa: CASSYTSTSANSPLHF

abundance: NA
d_gene: NA
v_gene: TRBV29-1
j_gene: TRBJ2-7
CDR3nt: TGCAGCGTTGTTAGGGACGGAGATAACGAGCAGTACTTC
CDR3aa: CSVVRDGDNEQYF

abundance: few
d_gene: TRBD2
v_gene: TRBV24-1
j_gene: TRBJ2-1
CDR3nt: TGTGCCACCAGTGAGGGGGGGACCAAGCAGTTCTTC
CDR3aa: CATSEGGTKQFF

abundance: many
d_gene: NA
v_gene: TRBV9
j_gene: TRBJ2-2
CDR3nt: TGTGCCAGCAGCATATTCACCGGGGAGCTGTTTTTT
CDR3aa: CASSIFTGELFF

abundance: few
d_gene: TRBD1
v_gene: TRBV20-1
j_gene: TRBJ2-7
CDR3nt: TGCAGTTTAAGGACAGGGACCTACGAGCAGTACTTC
CDR3aa: CSLRTGTYEQYF

abundance: NA
d_gene: TRBD2
v_gene: TRBV20-1
j_gene: TRBJ2-7
CDR3nt: TGCAGTGCTAATCCGGGACTAGCGGGAAGTTTCTACGAGCAGTACTTC
CDR3aa: CSANPGLAGSFYEQYF

abundance: NA
d_gene: TRBD2
v_gene: TRBV6-2/TRBV6-3
j_gene: TRBJ2-7
CDR3nt: TGTGCCAGCAGATCCGGGACTAGCGGGAGCCATTACGAGCAGTACTTC
CDR3aa: CASRSGTSGSHYEQYF

abundance: many
d_gene: NA
v_gene: TRBV12-3/TRBV12-4
j_gene: TRBJ2-7
CDR3nt: TGTGCCAGCAGTTTTGGCAGCTACGAGCAGTACTTC
CDR3aa: CASSFGSYEQYF

abundance: many
d_gene: TRBD1
v_gene: TRBV12-3/TRBV12-4
j_gene: TRBJ1-1
CDR3nt: TGTGCCAGCAGGCCAACAGGGGGCACTGAAGCTTTCTTT
CDR3aa: CASRPTGGTEAFF

abundance: few
d_gene: NA
v_gene: TRBV5-1
j_gene: TRBJ1-3
CDR3nt: TGCGCCAGCAGCTTGGTCGCGGCCGGCTCTGGAAACACCATATATTTT
CDR3aa: CASSLVAAGSGNTIYF

abundance: NA
d_gene: NA
v_gene: TRBV21-1
j_gene: TRBJ2-5
CDR3nt: TGTGCCAGCAGCAAAGTCCTCGGGGAGACCCAGTACTTC
CDR3aa: CASSKVLGETQYF

abundance: few
d_gene: NA
v_gene: TRBV27
j_gene: TRBJ2-2
CDR3nt: TGTGCCAGCAGTTTAAACCCCTCTAGCGGGGAGCTGTTTTTT
CDR3aa: CASSLNPSSGELFF

abundance: few
d_gene: TRBD2
v_gene: TRBV12-3/TRBV12-4
j_gene: TRBJ2-3
CDR3nt: TGTGCCAGCAGTGCGGGACTAGCGGAATCAGATACGCAGTATTTT
CDR3aa: CASSAGLAESDTQYF

abundance: NA
d_gene: NA
v_gene: TRBV12-3/TRBV12-4
j_gene: TRBJ2-3
CDR3nt: TGTGCCAGCAGCCGGTCGGCGAGGACAGATACGCAGTATTTT
CDR3aa: CASSRSARTDTQYF

abundance: NA
d_gene: NA
v_gene: TRBV7-8
j_gene: TRBJ1-1
CDR3nt: TGTGCCAGCAGCCGGCAGGGCGAAGCTTTCTTT
CDR3aa: CASSRQGEAFF

abundance: few
d_gene: TRBD2
v_gene: TRBV24-1
j_gene: TRBJ2-3
CDR3nt: TGTGCCACCAGTGACCCAGGACTAGCGGATAGCACAGATACGCAGTATTTT
CDR3aa: CATSDPGLADSTDTQYF

abundance: NA
d_gene: TRBD1
v_gene: TRBV13
j_gene: TRBJ2-1
CDR3nt: TGTGCCAGCAACACCAGACAGGGGAATTATGAGCAGTTCTTC
CDR3aa: CASNTRQGNYEQFF